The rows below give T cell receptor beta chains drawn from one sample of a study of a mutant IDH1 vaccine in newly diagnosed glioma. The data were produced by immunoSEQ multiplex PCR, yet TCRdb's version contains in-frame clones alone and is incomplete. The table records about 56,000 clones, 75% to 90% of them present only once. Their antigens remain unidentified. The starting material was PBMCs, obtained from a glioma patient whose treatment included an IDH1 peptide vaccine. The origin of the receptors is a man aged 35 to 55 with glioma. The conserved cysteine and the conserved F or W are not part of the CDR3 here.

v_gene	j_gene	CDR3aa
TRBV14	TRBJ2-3	ASSQDFQGTDTQY
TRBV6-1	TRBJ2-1	ASSVVRIDEQF
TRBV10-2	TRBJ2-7	ASSEQLGPNEQY
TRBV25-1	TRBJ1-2	ASSLGTGVKHT
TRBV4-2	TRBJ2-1	ASSQDPGGLGNEQF
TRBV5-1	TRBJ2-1	ASSGTLAGGYNEQF
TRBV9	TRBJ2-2	ASRLAGVTGELF
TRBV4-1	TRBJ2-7	ASSQGPGPDYEQY
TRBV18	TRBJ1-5	ASSPFPTESSDQPQH
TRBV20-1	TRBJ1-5	SAEGHQPQH
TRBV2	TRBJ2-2	ASSDPHTGTSGSGITGELF